Each of the 14 T cell receptor beta chains below was sequenced from the same sample in a study of blood T cell repertoires in COVID-19. Data came from immunoSEQ multiplex PCR; TCRdb stores just in-frame clones and leaves some out. The sample has 150,000 to 180,000 clones, around 84% seen once. The sample comprised peripheral blood. These receptors came from an elderly man with acute or convalescent COVID-19.

The gene calls are TRBV7-2 and TRBJ1-3; the D is unclear. This CDR3 region has 14 residues. Germline CDR1 reads SGHTA; CDR2 reads FQGNSA. V shed 3 bases and J shed 0 bases, with 6 bases lying between them. For the CDR3, the DNA is TGTGCCAGCAGCTTTAGCGGCTCTGGAAACACCATATATTTT. Residues: CASSFSGSGNTIYF.

This clone was seen once. The V gene is TRBV5-6, the J gene TRBJ2-2; no clear D. CDR3 size: 12 residues. Trimming stripped 1 base from V and 7 bases from J, with 5 bases between. From germline, CDR1 is SGHDT and CDR2 YYEEEE. CDR3 in amino acids: CASSLFNGELFF. The CDR3 coding sequence is TGTGCCAGCAGCTTGTTTAACGGGGAGCTGTTTTTT.

This clone was detected only once. J is TRBJ1-2 and V is TRBV19, with TRBD1 identical over 9 bases. The CDR3 covers 15 residues. Germline trimming cut 6 bases from V and 3 bases from J; bases unmatched to any gene: 8. The germline V gene encodes CDR1 LNHDA and CDR2 SQIVND (reference sequence). CDR3 loop: CASRTGTGFDYGYTF. DNA for the CDR3: TGTGCCAGTAGGACCGGGACAGGGTTTGACTATGGCTACACCTTC.

There are a few counts of this clone. V gene TRBV19 combines with J gene TRBJ2-5, with D possibly TRBD1 on 5 matching bases. Germline loops: CDR1 LNHDA, CDR2 SQIVND (reference sequence). Trimming took 4 bases from V and 4 from J, leaving 7 bases between them. The CDR3 is 12 residues long. The CDR3 DNA is TGTGCCAGTAGTACTGGGGCAGAGACCCAGTACTTC. This translates into CASSTGAETQYF.

The V call is TRBV28, the J call TRBJ2-1; 7 nucleotides line up with TRBD1. V lost 1 base to trimming and J lost 7 bases; unmatched junction nucleotides: 7. This CDR3 has 15 amino acids. Germline V gene lookup returns CDR1 MDHEN and CDR2 SYDVKM. The CDR3 is CASSLSTGDTNEQFF. The CDR3 DNA reads as TGTGCCAGCAGTTTATCAACAGGGGATACGAATGAGCAGTTCTTC.

V usage is TRBV7-2 and J usage is TRBJ2-3; 12 bases fit TRBD2. Germline assignment: CDR1 SGHTA and CDR2 FQGNSA. J gave up 4 bases and V 3 bases, and 2 bases lay outside the gene matches. CDR3 length: 15 residues. The CDR3 nucleotides read TGTGCCAGCAGCTTCGCTAGCGGGGGGGCAGATACGCAGTATTTT. It codes for CASSFASGGADTQYF. The entire variable domain, with the rest obtained from reference TRBV7-2 and TRBJ2-3, is as follows: GAGVSQSPSNKVTEKGKDVELRCDPISGHTALYWYRQSLGQGLEFLIYFQGNSAPDKSGLPSDRFSAERTGGSVSTLTIQRTQQEDSAVYLCASSFASGGADTQYFGPGTRLTVL.

The sample holds one count of this clone. The rearrangement joins TRBV6-5 to TRBJ2-2; 9 bases agree with TRBD1. CDR3 length: 15 residues. J lost 5 bases, V lost 2 bases, and 3 bases had no gene match. CDR1 and CDR2 (germline): MNHEY, SVGAGI. CDR3: CASSYQGQGTGELFF. The CDR3 nucleotides are TGTGCCAGCAGTTACCAGGGACAGGGAACCGGGGAGCTGTTTTTT.

The rearrangement links TRBV12-3 or TRBV12-4 to TRBJ1-2, with D tentatively TRBD1 (5 bases). The CDR3 consists of 12 residues. Trimming left V 6 bases short and J 3 bases short, with 8 bases between. CDR3 sequence (DNA): TGTGCCAGCAGGGCAGGGTACTATGGCTACACCTTC. Translation: CASRAGYYGYTF.

The chain is built from TRBV4-1 and TRBJ1-2; the match to TRBD1 covers 8 bases. CDR1 is MGHRA, CDR2 YSYEKL, per germline. This CDR3 is 17 amino acids long. With 1 base clipped from V and 7 bases from J, the junction kept 14 bases outside the gene matches. CDR3: CASSQVPGQGSSFGYTF. The CDR3 DNA is TGCGCCAGCAGCCAAGTCCCCGGACAGGGATCGAGTTTTGGCTACACCTTC.

The chain combines TRBV6-5 with TRBJ2-7; 9 bases line up with TRBD2. Trimming took 1 base from V and 3 from J; bases not matched to a gene: 4. The CDR3 is made up of 15 amino acids. Germline CDR1 is MNHEY and CDR2 is SVGAGI. The CDR3 region is CASSYLSSGDYEQYF. CDR3 coding DNA: TGTGCCAGCAGTTACTTGTCTAGCGGGGACTACGAGCAGTACTTC.

The chain combines TRBV18 with TRBJ2-5; weak D call: TRBD2 (6 bases). This CDR3 region has 14 residues. V was clipped by 2 bases and J by 5 bases, with 12 bases between them. The germline CDR1 and CDR2 sequences are KGHSH and LQKENI. The CDR3 DNA reads TGTGCCAGCTCACCAGATTCCCGGGGGGAGACCCAGTACTTC. Protein sequence: CASSPDSRGETQYF.

This chain links TRBV29-1 with TRBJ1-4; tentatively, D is TRBD1 (5 bases). With 4 bases removed from V and 8 bases from J, the gap between germline ends came to 14 bases. This CDR3 contains 13 residues. Germline loops: CDR1 SQVTM, CDR2 ANQGSEA. The CDR3 DNA reads TGCAGCGTTGCGCGGGGGGGTGGAGAAAAACTGTTTTTT. It is translated as CSVARGGGEKLFF.

V usage is TRBV6-5 and J usage is TRBJ1-6; D might be TRBD1 (5 bases). This CDR3 has 14 amino acids. V lost 2 bases and J lost 6, with 8 bases in between. Germline V gives CDR1 MNHEY, CDR2 SVGAGI. CDR3 coding DNA: TGTGCCAGCAGTTACGGCGACAGTAATTCACCCCTCCACTTT. The encoded protein is CASSYGDSNSPLHF.

The V gene is TRBV18, the J gene TRBJ2-7, with 12 bases that match TRBD1. The V and J ends lost 3 bases and 7 bases, in that order; junction bases with no gene match: 4. The length of the CDR3 is 14 residues. Germline lookup yields CDR1 KGHSH and CDR2 LQKENI. The CDR3 protein is CASSPGQGAREQYF. CDR3 DNA sequence: TGTGCCAGCTCACCGGGACAGGGGGCTCGGGAGCAGTACTTC.